This paragraph covers one T cell receptor beta chain sequence. The data are from a study of blood T cell repertoires in COVID-19. V lost 7 bases and J lost 2, with 14 bases in between. Germline V lookup: CDR1 ENHRY, CDR2 SYGVKD. The CDR3 has 14 residues. Sequenced by immunoSEQ multiplex PCR; TCRdb stores in-frame clones only, minus some. The sample has about 49,000 clones; roughly four fifths are singletons. This clonotype was obtained from a woman in her fifties or sixties with acute or convalescent COVID-19. Material: peripheral blood. The rearrangement uses TRBV10-3 and TRBJ1-1; perhaps TRBD1 as D (6 bases). CDR3 nucleotide sequence: TGTGCCATCAACGCAGGGGTAGTTAACACTGAAGCTTTCTTT. Its protein is CAINAGVVNTEAFF.